This TCR beta chain originates from a study of control samples from healthy donors and cancer patients. The CDR3 runs to 15 residues. The V and J ends lost 4 bases and 7 bases, in that order; junction bases with no gene match: 10. Germline V gives CDR1 MNHEY, CDR2 SMNVEV (reference sequence). Data came from immunoSEQ multiplex PCR; TCRdb stores just in-frame clones and leaves some out. There are approximately 150,000 clones in the sample; about 86% occur only once, and roughly 1.7% lies in the top ten. The source is a man aged 18 to 30 in good health. V gene TRBV27 combines with J gene TRBJ1-2; TRBD1 aligns across 9 bases. The sample comprised blood. Here the CDR3 reads CASSSRGGTGPGYTF. The CDR3 bases are TGTGCCAGCAGTTCCAGGGGCGGGACAGGGCCTGGCTACACCTTC.